Reported below is one T cell receptor beta chain. The CDR3 extends over 15 amino acids. The germline gives CDR1 MNHEY, CDR2 SVGAGI. The V segment lost 5 bases and the J segment 3 bases; nucleotides outside the gene matches: 7. The data were produced by immunoSEQ multiplex PCR, yet TCRdb's version contains in-frame clones alone and is incomplete. The table records just under 10,000 clones, approximately 85% of them present only once. The sample belongs to a study of tumor T cells in aggressive B-cell lymphoma. The specimen was tumor tissue. This chain links TRBV6-5 with TRBJ2-7; the match to TRBD2 covers 10 bases. The source of this sequence is an adult with diffuse large B cell lymphoma. Here the CDR3 reads CASSRLTSGRYEQYF. CDR3 coding DNA: TGTGCCAGCAGTCGCCTGACTAGCGGGCGCTACGAGCAGTACTTC.